A selection of T cell receptor beta chains follows, all from one sample in a study of CD8+CD57+ T cells in acquired aplastic anemia. MiXCR, applied by TCRdb to the reads, yields one record per CDR3 protein. The sample lists fewer than 250,000 distinct CDR3 sequences, over 40% occurring once. What was sequenced was sorted CD4+, CD8+, or CD8+CD57+ T cells (not recorded which) from PBMCs. These receptors originate from a human donor with aplastic anemia. CDR3s include the opening cysteine and the closing phenylalanine or tryptophan. The D gene is left open where the match is weak. For some rows the clone size is stated as once, few or many, or as a class when expanded; others skip it.

size,V,D,J,length,CDR3,DNA
few,TRBV7-2,NA,TRBJ2-7,14,CASSREGRRVEQYF,TGTGCCAGCAGTCGAGAGGGAAGAAGAGTCGAGCAGTACTTC
NA,TRBV20-1,TRBD2,TRBJ2-1,15,CSARDPRGGAGEQFF,TGCAGTGCTAGAGATCCCCGCGGGGGGGCAGGTGAGCAGTTCTTC
NA,TRBV20-1,TRBD1,TRBJ1-2,14,CSARGKEGAGGYTF,TGCAGTGCTAGAGGGAAGGAGGGGGCTGGTGGCTACACCTTC
NA,TRBV20-1,NA,TRBJ1-6,11,CSGTDGQQAAF,TGCAGCGGAACCGACGGGCAACAGGCGGCCTTT
NA,TRBV29-1,TRBD1,TRBJ2-7,14,CSSTAQGASYEQYF,TGCAGCAGTACGGCCCAGGGGGCGAGCTACGAGCAGTACTTC
many,TRBV2,NA,TRBJ1-3,16,CASSNRDASSGNTIYF,TGTGCCAGCAGCAACCGGGACGCAAGCTCTGGAAACACCATATATTTT
NA,TRBV20-1,TRBD1,TRBJ2-7,13,CSATPGTGHEQYF,TGCAGTGCCACCCCCGGGACAGGGCACGAGCAGTACTTC
NA,TRBV24-1,TRBD1,TRBJ2-7,17,CATSDPWTGGGIDEQYF,TGTGCCACCAGTGACCCATGGACAGGGGGCGGTATAGACGAGCAGTACTTC
NA,TRBV7-6,NA,TRBJ1-4,10,CASSWGKLFF,TGTGCCAGCAGCTGGGGAAAACTGTTTTTT
NA,TRBV12-3/TRBV12-4,TRBD1,TRBJ1-3,16,CASSLDRVNSGSTIYF,TGTGCCAGCAGCCTGGACAGGGTGAACTCTGGAAGCACCATATATTTT
few,TRBV15,NA,TRBJ2-7,14,CATSRVLRDTQQYF,TGTGCCACCAGCAGAGTTCTCCGGGACACGCAGCAGTACTTC
many,TRBV19,TRBD1,TRBJ2-7,14,CASSTRDRAGEQYF,TGTGCCAGTAGTACCCGGGACAGGGCGGGCGAGCAGTACTTC
NA,TRBV11-2,TRBD2,TRBJ2-3,15,CASSRASGGTDTQYF,TGTGCCAGCAGCCGGGCTAGCGGGGGCACAGATACGCAGTATTTT
many,TRBV5-6,NA,TRBJ1-2,15,CASSNRAPGDYGYTF,TGTGCCAGCAGCAACCGGGCCCCGGGGGACTATGGCTACACCTTC
many,TRBV7-2,NA,TRBJ2-2,14,CASSLARESGELFF,TGTGCCAGCAGCTTAGCACGAGAGTCCGGGGAGCTGTTTTTT
NA,TRBV24-1,NA,TRBJ1-5,15,CATSEPDGPNQPQHF,TGTGCCACCAGTGAACCTGACGGGCCCAATCAGCCCCAGCATTTT
NA,TRBV7-9,NA,TRBJ1-4,14,CASSLGMANEKLFF,TGTGCCAGCAGCTTGGGGATGGCTAATGAAAAACTGTTTTTT
many,TRBV5-1,NA,TRBJ2-1,13,CASSIGGYNEQFF,TGCGCCAGCAGTATAGGGGGGTACAATGAGCAGTTCTTC
NA,TRBV7-3,NA,TRBJ1-2,15,CASSGQQASLDGYTF,TGTGCCAGCAGCGGCCAACAGGCCTCCCTAGATGGCTACACCTTC
NA,TRBV9,TRBD1,TRBJ2-7,16,CASSVIGQGRDYEQYF,TGCGCCAGCAGCGTGATAGGACAGGGGAGGGACTACGAGCAGTACTTC
NA,TRBV10-1,NA,TRBJ2-3,14,CASSGVAATDTQYF,TGCGCCAGCAGTGGTGTAGCGGCAACAGATACGCAGTATTTT
many,TRBV7-2,NA,TRBJ2-7,14,CASSSNGQTYEQYF,TGTGCCAGCAGCTCTAACGGACAGACCTACGAGCAGTACTTC
NA,TRBV19,TRBD2,TRBJ2-2,18,CASSTKIAGGTNTGELFF,TGTGCCAGTAGTACAAAAATAGCGGGAGGGACGAACACCGGGGAGCTGTTTTTT
many,TRBV6-1,TRBD1,TRBJ1-2,13,CASSVTGEDGYTF,TGTGCCAGCAGTGTCACAGGGGAGGACGGCTACACCTTC
NA,TRBV7-9,NA,TRBJ2-7,15,CASSLVSWGHYEQYF,TGTGCCAGCAGCTTAGTCTCGTGGGGGCACTACGAGCAGTACTTC
many,TRBV12-3/TRBV12-4,TRBD1,TRBJ1-4,15,CASSPSGTGNEKLFF,TGTGCCAGCAGCCCTTCCGGGACAGGGAATGAAAAACTGTTTTTT
many,TRBV7-9,NA,TRBJ2-7,16,CASSLGPDSYSYEQYF,TGTGCCAGCAGCTTAGGGCCGGACAGCTACTCCTACGAGCAGTACTTC
NA,TRBV7-2,NA,TRBJ1-2,13,CASSTRTEYGYTF,TGTGCCAGCAGCACCAGGACGGAGTACGGCTACACCTTC
many,TRBV29-1,NA,TRBJ1-2,15,CSVEDLPPTHYGYTF,TGCAGCGTTGAAGATCTCCCCCCGACACACTATGGCTACACCTTC
NA,TRBV7-2,NA,TRBJ1-2,14,CASSLGTNSYGYTF,TGTGCCAGCAGCTTAGGTACCAATTCCTATGGCTACACCTTC